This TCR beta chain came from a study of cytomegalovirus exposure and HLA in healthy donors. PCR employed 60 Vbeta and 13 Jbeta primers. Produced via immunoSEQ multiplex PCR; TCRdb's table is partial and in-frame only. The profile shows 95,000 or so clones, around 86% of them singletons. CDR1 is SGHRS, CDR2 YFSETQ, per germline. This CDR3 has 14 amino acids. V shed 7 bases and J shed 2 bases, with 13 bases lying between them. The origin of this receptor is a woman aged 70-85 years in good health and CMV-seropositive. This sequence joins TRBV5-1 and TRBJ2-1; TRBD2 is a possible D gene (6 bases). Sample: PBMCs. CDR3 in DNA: TGCGCCAGCCGGAGGGAAGGCCCCTACAATGAGCAGTTCTTC. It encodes CASRREGPYNEQFF.